A selection of T cell receptor beta chains follows, all from one sample in a study of brain T cells in children with intractable seizures. Generated by immunoSEQ multiplex PCR, the TCRdb table keeps only in-frame clones and is missing some. The data show about 120,000 clones, 90% to 95% seen once. This sample comprised peripheral blood, obtained at surgery. The receptors were sampled from a boy under two years old with hemimegalencephaly and intractable seizures. Each CDR3 is given with its conserved first and last residue. The order of the fields is CDR3 length, J gene, V gene, clone size, D gene, CDR3 protein, CDR3 DNA. The D gene is left open where the match is weak. Where a row states a size, it is once, few, many or the class of an expanded clone; other rows omit it.

14	TRBJ2-2	TRBV28	-	-	CASSPTQETGELFF	TGTGCCAGCAGCCCTACACAGGAAACCGGGGAGCTGTTTTTT
12	TRBJ1-2	TRBV5-4	-	-	CASSLDSYGYTF	TGTGCCAGCAGCCTGGACAGCTATGGCTACACCTTC
12	TRBJ2-5	TRBV11-1	-	-	CASSLTRETQYF	TGTGCCAGCAGCTTAACCCGGGAGACCCAGTACTTC
13	TRBJ2-1	TRBV29-1	-	TRBD2	CSVLAGGYNEQFF	TGCAGCGTTCTAGCGGGGGGATACAATGAGCAGTTCTTC
13	TRBJ1-5	TRBV10-2	-	-	CASSEAPVAPQHF	TGCGCCAGCAGTGAGGCCCCTGTTGCGCCCCAGCATTTT
12	TRBJ2-3	TRBV11-2	-	-	CASSLLADTQYF	TGTGCCAGCAGCTTACTAGCAGATACGCAGTATTTT
11	TRBJ2-7	TRBV20-1	once	-	CSASLVHEQYF	TGCAGTGCTAGCCTAGTCCACGAGCAGTACTTC
11	TRBJ2-5	TRBV20-1	once	-	CSARVGETQYF	TGCAGTGCTAGAGTAGGGGAGACCCAGTACTTC
16	TRBJ1-2	TRBV27	-	TRBD1	CASSLPRTGANYGYTF	TGTGCCAGCAGTTTACCCCGGACAGGGGCTAACTATGGCTACACCTTC
16	TRBJ2-3	TRBV18	-	-	CASSPREGLSTDTQYF	TGTGCCAGCTCACCGCGTGAAGGTTTAAGCACAGATACGCAGTATTTT
14	TRBJ1-2	TRBV5-1	-	TRBD1	CASSLRQGSYGYTF	TGCGCCAGCAGCCTTAGACAGGGTTCCTATGGCTACACCTTC
14	TRBJ2-7	TRBV7-9	-	TRBD2	CASSYQREGHEQYF	TGTGCCAGCAGCTACCAGCGGGAGGGCCACGAGCAGTACTTC
14	TRBJ2-6	TRBV28	-	-	CASSSPGWANVLTF	TGTGCCAGCAGTTCCCCAGGCTGGGCCAACGTCCTGACTTTC
15	TRBJ1-5	TRBV15	-	-	CATSRDGQGRQPQHF	TGTGCCACCAGCAGAGATGGCCAGGGAAGACAGCCCCAGCATTTT
13	TRBJ2-1	TRBV28	-	-	CASSLPSKGEQFF	TGTGCCAGCAGTTTACCTTCAAAAGGTGAGCAGTTCTTC
13	TRBJ2-7	TRBV10-2	-	TRBD2	CASGPLAGYEQYF	TGCGCCAGTGGTCCCCTAGCGGGGTACGAGCAGTACTTC
14	TRBJ2-5	TRBV28	once	TRBD1	CASSQTGVGETQYF	TGTGCCAGCAGCCAGACAGGGGTCGGGGAGACCCAGTACTTC
17	TRBJ1-2	TRBV28	-	-	CASSLEIEPAYPYGYTF	TGTGCCAGCAGTTTAGAGATTGAGCCAGCTTACCCCTATGGCTACACCTTC
14	TRBJ1-2	TRBV30	-	TRBD1	CAWSLGTGSYGYTF	TGTGCCTGGAGCCTGGGGACAGGATCCTATGGCTACACCTTC
11	TRBJ2-7	TRBV12-3/TRBV12-4	-	-	CASSSDREQYF	TGTGCCAGCAGCAGCGACAGGGAGCAGTACTTC
19	TRBJ2-3	TRBV7-8	-	-	CASNSPIFKGLASTDTQYF	TGTGCCAGCAACTCCCCGATTTTCAAAGGGCTAGCGAGCACAGATACGCAGTATTTT
12	TRBJ2-7	TRBV19	-	-	CASSMGVHEQYF	TGTGCCAGTAGTATGGGGGTGCACGAGCAGTACTTC
13	TRBJ1-2	TRBV18	-	-	CASSPLPGEGYTF	TGTGCCAGCTCCCCACTCCCGGGGGAAGGCTACACCTTC
16	TRBJ2-7	TRBV6-2/TRBV6-3	-	TRBD1	CASSSTRDRGSHEQYF	TGTGCCAGCAGCTCCACCCGGGACAGGGGATCCCACGAGCAGTACTTC
17	TRBJ1-1	TRBV19	once	-	CASSIDYGGRLNTEAFF	TGTGCCAGTAGTATAGATTACGGGGGACGGTTAAACACTGAAGCTTTCTTT
11	TRBJ2-7	TRBV7-9	-	-	CASTAQDEQYF	TGTGCCAGCACCGCACAGGATGAGCAGTACTTC
16	TRBJ1-5	TRBV3-1/TRBV3-2	-	TRBD1	CASSPSWTGRNQPQHF	TGTGCCAGCAGCCCCTCTTGGACAGGGCGCAATCAGCCCCAGCATTTT